The rows below give T cell receptor beta chains drawn from one sample of a study of OX40 agonist ivuxolimab in advanced cancers. TCRdb's table, derived via immunoSEQ multiplex PCR, lists solely in-frame clones and lacks some. The profile shows more than 11,000 clones, 70% to 85% of them singletons. The material sequenced was CD4+ or CD8+ T cells sorted from blood, taken in a trial of the OX40 agonist ivuxolimab. These receptors came from an adult with an advanced solid tumor such as melanoma, head and neck, liver or kidney cancer. CDR3s include the opening cysteine and the closing phenylalanine or tryptophan. Each record gives: J gene, clone size, V gene, D gene, CDR3 protein, CDR3 DNA. D genes are given only for firm matches. Some rows have no size entry. The others give once, few or many, or a class for an expanded clone.

>TRBJ1-1|medium-sized|TRBV27|.
CASSLNAGSTEAFF
TGTGCCAGCAGTTTGAATGCGGGGAGCACTGAAGCTTTCTTT
>TRBJ2-1|.|TRBV2|TRBD1
CATHRGSTYNEQFF
TGTGCCACACACAGGGGGTCCACCTACAATGAGCAGTTCTTC
>TRBJ2-5|.|TRBV7-8|.
CASSAPPGYQETQYF
TGTGCCAGCAGCGCACCCCCAGGGTACCAAGAGACCCAGTACTTC
>TRBJ2-3|.|TRBV15|TRBD2
CATSRDRLAGQSFTDTQYF
TGTGCCACCAGCAGAGATCGCCTAGCGGGTCAGTCTTTCACAGATACGCAGTATTTT
>TRBJ2-7|.|TRBV19|TRBD2
CASGSGTSYEQYF
TGTGCCAGTGGATCCGGGACTAGCTACGAGCAGTACTTC
>TRBJ2-7|.|TRBV2|.
CASSAPYSYEQYF
TGTGCCAGCAGTGCTCCCTACTCCTACGAGCAGTACTTC
>TRBJ2-3|.|TRBV9|TRBD2
CASSLGLADRSTDTQYF
TGTGCCAGCAGCCTGGGACTAGCGGATCGAAGCACAGATACGCAGTATTTT
>TRBJ2-1|few|TRBV7-8|.
CASSLKSGSNEQFF
TGTGCCAGCAGCTTAAAATCAGGGTCTAATGAGCAGTTCTTC
>TRBJ1-5|.|TRBV5-4|.
CASSQTVSNQPQHF
TGTGCCAGCAGCCAAACAGTAAGCAATCAGCCCCAGCATTTT
>TRBJ1-1|.|TRBV28|.
CASNVRGNTEAFF
TGTGCCAGCAACGTCCGAGGGAACACTGAAGCTTTCTTT
>TRBJ2-3|.|TRBV7-6|.
CASSFVGGGDTQYF
TGTGCCAGCAGCTTCGTAGGAGGCGGGGATACGCAGTATTTT